Following are 26 T cell receptor beta chains from one sample sequenced in a study of regulatory T cells in long-lasting Graves disease. Stated time point: newly diagnosed GD, antithyroid drugs for less than 3 months. PBMC RNA served as the TCR library source. Both iRepertoire HTBI primers and Arm-PCR of CDR3 regions were used to build the TCR beta libraries. TCRdb re-analysed the multiplex PCR reads in MiXCR, keeping a single row per CDR3 protein. The sample lists roughly 520,000 distinct CDR3 sequences; more than 10% were seen once. The same sample was also studied in work on T cells in Graves' hyperthyroidism and ophthalmopathy.

Material: peripheral blood mononuclear cells (PBMCs), obtained at new diagnosis, from a patient treated with antithyroid drugs. Receptors originate from a woman aged 25 to 39 with Graves disease.

This clonotype was seen many times. V is TRBV19 and J is TRBJ2-7; 9 bases align to TRBD2. Germline values: CDR1 LNHDA, CDR2 SQIVND (reference sequence). The CDR3 has 14 amino acids. V lost 5 bases, J lost 4 bases, and 6 bases stayed unmatched. CDR3 protein: CASSVAGDNYEQYF. CDR3 nucleotide sequence: TGTGCCAGTAGTGTAGCGGGAGATAATTACGAGCAGTACTTC.

This clonotype was counted at least ten times. This chain links TRBV2 with TRBJ1-2; 8 bases align to TRBD1. V was clipped by 1 base and J by 4 bases; unmatched bases: 8. Germline V lookup: CDR1 SNHLY, CDR2 FYNNEI. This CDR3 comprises 16 residues. The CDR3 here is CASSEGPTGVFYGYTF. CDR3 nucleotides: TGTGCCAGCAGTGAAGGCCCGACAGGGGTTTTCTATGGCTACACCTTC.

V gene TRBV24-1 combines with J gene TRBJ2-2, with TRBD2 identical over 8 bases. V dropped 9 bases and J dropped 6; count of bases not matched to a gene: 2. CDR1 and CDR2 (germline): KGHDR, SFDVKD. The CDR3 extends over 12 amino acids. CDR3 DNA sequence: TGTGCCACCGAAGCGGGAGCCGGGGAGCTGTTTTTT. Protein: CATEAGAGELFF.

The chain couples TRBV20-1 to TRBJ2-1; TRBD2 agrees at 13 bases. This CDR3 contains 15 residues. Germline V gene sequence: CDR1 DFQATT, CDR2 SNEGSKA (reference sequence). The ends lost 1 base at V and 7 bases at J; junction bases unmatched: 4. CDR3 protein: CSARAGTSGVNEQFF. The CDR3 bases are TGCAGTGCTAGAGCCGGGACTAGCGGGGTAAATGAGCAGTTCTTC.

This clonotype came up many times. This chain's CDR3 is CSATLGGRNYGYTF. The CDR3 region has the DNA TGCAGTGCTACCTTAGGGGGGCGAAACTATGGCTACACCTTC. This chain links TRBV20-1 with TRBJ1-2, with D perhaps matching TRBD1 (6 bases). The CDR3 consists of 14 residues. CDR1 and CDR2 (germline): DFQATT, SNEGSKA (reference sequence). V was cut by 4 bases and J by 2 bases, with 14 bases left in between.

This chain joins TRBV3-1 and TRBJ2-1, with unresolved D. Trimming stripped 2 bases from V and 2 bases from J, with 4 bases between. The CDR3 totals 13 residues. CDR1 and CDR2 (germline): LGHDT, YNNKEL (reference sequence). This CDR3 reads CASSQLAYNEQFF. Here the CDR3 DNA reads TGTGCCAGCAGCCAATTAGCCTACAATGAGCAGTTCTTC.

This clonotype was counted ten times or more. This chain joins TRBV20-1 and TRBJ1-1, with D unclear. CDR1 is DFQATT and CDR2 is SNEGSKA in the germline V gene (reference sequence). The V and J ends lost 6 bases and 0 bases respectively, with 14 bases between them. CDR3 length: 14 residues. The CDR3 bases are TGCAGTGCAACTACCGGGTCTCTGAACACTGAAGCTTTCTTT. Its translation: CSATTGSLNTEAFF.

This clonotype was counted many times. V gene TRBV28 combines with J gene TRBJ1-1; TRBD1 might be the D (5 bases). Germline-derived CDR1 and CDR2 are MDHEN and SYDVKM. CDR3 size: 14 residues. V lost 5 bases to trimming and J lost 4 bases, with 14 bases between them. Written as DNA, the CDR3 is TGTGCCAGCAGTCCGCCGGGACCGGGCACTGAAGCTTTCTTT. Translation: CASSPPGPGTEAFF.

This clonotype showed up many times. The chain carries TRBV9 and TRBJ2-2, with 7 nucleotides matching TRBD1. Looked up from germline, CDR1 is SGDLS and CDR2 is YYNGEE. Trimming removed 0 bases from V and 4 bases from J; junction bases left unmatched: 6. The CDR3 is made up of 16 amino acids. Here the CDR3 DNA reads TGTGCCAGCAGCGTAGTGGCGTCAGGGGGCACCGGGGAGCTGTTTTTT. It specifies CASSVVASGGTGELFF.

Comments on this clonotype: This may come from a read error, since a much larger clone is one base off. The chain is built from TRBV6-2 or TRBV6-3 and TRBJ1-1; the D is unclear. The CDR3 is 19 amino acids. V was pared by 6 bases and J by 5 bases, with 31 bases between. Germline loops: CDR1 MNHEY, CDR2 SVGEGT. The DNA of the CDR3 is TGTGCCAGCAGCCTCCGGCTCAGGAGGACCGTGGGGTCGTGGACTGAAGCTTTCTTT. This gives the protein CASSLRLRRTVGSWTEAFF.

This clonotype is a singleton in its sample. The conserved phenylalanine or tryptophan is not found at the CDR3 terminus, so this likely reflects a read error. The chain links TRBV30 to TRBJ2-2; D gene ambiguous. CDR3 length: 14 amino acids. Trimming took off 0 bases at V and 4 bases at J, with 9 bases between the two ends. Per germline, CDR1 GTSNPN and CDR2 SVGIG (reference sequence). CDR3 amino acids: CAWSVTSVTGELFS. DNA for the CDR3: TGTGCCTGGAGTGTAACCTCAGTCACCGGGGAGCTGTTTTCT.

There are many counts of this clonotype. The gene calls are TRBV2 and TRBJ1-5; a possible D gene is TRBD1 (6 bases). There are 15 residues in the CDR3. V was shortened by 7 bases and J by 1 base, with 14 bases between the two germline ends. Germline CDR1 is SNHLY and CDR2 is FYNNEI. The CDR3, as DNA: TGTGCCAGCACGGACAGACTGGTAAGCAATCAGCCCCAGCATTTT. This gives the protein CASTDRLVSNQPQHF.

This clonotype was observed a few times. The genes are TRBV9 and TRBJ2-5; D uncertain. Trimming shortened V by 0 bases and J by 5 bases, and 8 bases separated the two germline ends. CDR1 is SGDLS and CDR2 is YYNGEE in the germline V gene. The CDR3 contains 13 residues. CDR3 residues: CASSVAGRETQYF. The CDR3 nucleotides read TGTGCCAGCAGCGTAGCTGGGCGGGAGACCCAGTACTTC.

This clonotype was counted a few times. The chain links TRBV4-1 to TRBJ1-6; no clear D. Deletions cut 3 bases from V and 7 bases from J, with 13 bases between. In germline, CDR1 is MGHRA, CDR2 YSYEKL. The CDR3 is 15 residues long. CDR3 sequence: CASSQHTGDNSPLHF. The CDR3 nucleotides read TGCGCCAGCAGCCAGCACACCGGAGACAATTCACCCCTCCACTTT.

This clonotype came up once. CDR3 DNA sequence: TGTGCCAGCGGCAGGACTAGCGGCCCCAAGTGGACCCAGTACTTC. Residues: CASGRTSGPKWTQYF. The J gene is TRBJ2-5, the V gene TRBV6-1; 10 bases fit TRBD2. There are 15 residues in the CDR3. Germline CDR1 reads MNHNS; CDR2 reads SASEGT. V lost 8 bases to trimming and J lost 7 bases; unmatched junction nucleotides: 13.

As for this clonotype: A much more abundant neighbour one base away suggests this may be a read error. The chain employs TRBV20-1 and TRBJ2-1, with a possible D match to TRBD1 (5 bases). The CDR3 contains 13 residues. The germline gives CDR1 DFQATT, CDR2 SNEGSKA (reference sequence). V was cut by 5 bases and J by 4 bases, with 12 bases left in between. This CDR3 reads CSAWTYRYNEQFF. CDR3 DNA: TGCAGTGCTTGGACCTACAGGTACAATGAGCAGTTCTTC.

This clonotype was seen only a few times. This chain uses TRBV5-4 with TRBJ2-7; 11 bases line up with TRBD2. The CDR3 covers 16 residues. J gave up 2 bases and V 3 bases, and 7 bases lay outside the gene matches. Germline V gene lookup returns CDR1 SGHNT and CDR2 YYREEE (reference sequence). The CDR3 nucleotides read TGTGCCAGCAGCTCTTCGACTAGCGGGACAACCTACGAGCAGTACTTC. It encodes CASSSSTSGTTYEQYF.

This clonotype was observed at least ten times. This rearrangement joins TRBV20-1 to TRBJ2-1; D is unresolved. The CDR3 is 11 amino acids. The germline V gene encodes CDR1 DFQATT and CDR2 SNEGSKA (reference sequence). Trimming shortened V by 3 bases and J by 15 bases, and 15 bases separated the two germline ends. The CDR3 protein is CSARTKRNLFF. The DNA of the CDR3 is TGCAGTGCTAGGACAAAAAGGAACCTGTTCTTC.

This chain connects TRBV10-3 to TRBJ2-7; 7 positions agree with TRBD1. With 2 bases clipped from V and 4 bases from J, the junction kept 14 bases outside the gene matches. CDR1 and CDR2 (germline): ENHRY, SYGVKD. The CDR3 runs 17 residues. The CDR3 DNA reads TGTGCCATCAGTGAGCCGGACCGACAGGGTGGGGGTTACGAGCAGTACTTC. Its protein is CAISEPDRQGGGYEQYF.

This clonotype was seen repeatedly, ten times or more. This rearrangement joins TRBV28 to TRBJ2-7; D unresolved. Trimming took 3 bases from V and 4 from J, leaving 10 bases between them. The germline CDR1 and CDR2 sequences are MDHEN and SYDVKM. The CDR3 runs to 13 residues. The chain's CDR3 is CASSFGMGYEQYF. The CDR3 nucleotides read TGTGCCAGCAGTTTTGGCATGGGTTACGAGCAGTACTTC.

This chain uses TRBV6-5 with TRBJ1-3; no firm D call. The V end was cut by 2 bases, the J end by 5 bases, with 19 bases between. CDR1 and CDR2 from the germline V gene are MNHEY and SVGAGI. This CDR3 is built from 17 residues. CDR3 in DNA: TGTGCCAGCAGTTACACCGTACCCAAGGGATCGAGAAACACCATATATTTT. This sequence encodes CASSYTVPKGSRNTIYF.

This clonotype showed up many times. The chain links TRBV6-4 to TRBJ2-1; D gene unclear. Germline V gene data show CDR1 as MRHNA and CDR2 as SNTAGT. Trimming removed 5 bases at V and 9 bases at J, with 8 bases between. The CDR3 covers 11 residues. This CDR3 is CASSYGGEQFF. CDR3 sequence (DNA): TGTGCCAGCAGTTACGGTGGTGAGCAGTTCTTC.

This clonotype was counted between two and nine times. The chain links TRBV29-1 to TRBJ1-1; TRBD1 might be the D (5 bases). This CDR3 is 14 amino acids long. Between the trimmed V and J ends, which lost 4 bases and 6 bases, there was a span of 18 bases. Germline-derived CDR1 and CDR2 are SQVTM and ANQGSEA. The CDR3 loop reads CSVVIWGSGAEAFF. CDR3 DNA sequence: TGCAGCGTTGTAATTTGGGGGTCGGGGGCTGAAGCTTTCTTT.

In its sample, this clonotype was seen many times. The chain is built from TRBV5-1 and TRBJ2-1; 8 bases map to TRBD1. Trimming removed 0 bases from V and 4 bases from J; junction bases left unmatched: 6. CDR3 length equals 16 residues. Germline-derived CDR1 and CDR2 are SGHRS and YFSETQ. In nucleotides, the CDR3 is TGCGCCAGCAGCTTGGGTCCTCGACAGGGGTACAATGAGCAGTTCTTC. It encodes CASSLGPRQGYNEQFF.

This sequence joins TRBV15 and TRBJ2-3; either TRBD1 or TRBD2 may fit D (5 bases each). The length of the CDR3 is 16 residues. V gave up 1 base and J gave up 2 bases, with 13 bases separating them. Germline lookup yields CDR1 LNHNV and CDR2 YYDKDF (reference sequence). CDR3 nucleotide sequence: TGTGCCACCAGCAGAGGCCCCGGGGCGGCCACAGATACGCAGTATTTT. The encoded protein is CATSRGPGAATDTQYF.

This clonotype came up many times. The chain links TRBV20-1 to TRBJ2-1, with 10 bases fitting TRBD1. Germline V gives CDR1 DFQATT, CDR2 SNEGSKA (reference sequence). This CDR3 has 15 residues. The V and J ends lost 1 base and 4 bases, in that order; junction bases with no gene match: 4. As DNA, the CDR3 is TGCAGTGCTAGAGGGACAGGGGGGATTTACAATGAGCAGTTCTTC. Translated: CSARGTGGIYNEQFF.